These T cell receptor beta chains were read from a single sample in a study of blood T cell repertoires in COVID-19. Sequenced by immunoSEQ multiplex PCR; TCRdb stores in-frame clones only, minus some. The sample contains fewer than 200,000 clones, over 75% of which appear only once. Sample: peripheral blood. These receptors were taken from a man aged 35 to 55 with active or convalescent COVID-19. Both conserved end residues are part of each CDR3. The D gene is left open where the match is weak. Clone size is shown for a subset of rows, as once, few, many or a class of expanded clone.

TGTGCCAGCAGTTTATTGTCGGGGACAGGGCGGACTGAAGCTTTCTTT	CASSLLSGTGRTEAFF	16	.	TRBV27	TRBJ1-1	TRBD1
TGTGCTGCCGGGAGCTCTGGAAACACCATATATTTT	CAAGSSGNTIYF	12	.	TRBV30	TRBJ1-3	.
TGTGCCAGCAGCCAGGGAACCGGGGGGGCCCAAGAGACCCAGTACTTC	CASSQGTGGAQETQYF	16	.	TRBV3-1/TRBV3-2	TRBJ2-5	TRBD2
TGTGCCAGCAGCGCAGGACAGGGAAACTATGGCTACACCTTC	CASSAGQGNYGYTF	14	.	TRBV9	TRBJ1-2	TRBD1
TGTGCCAGTAGACAGGGGGGGGACCAAGAGACCCAGTACTTC	CASRQGGDQETQYF	14	.	TRBV19	TRBJ2-5	.
TGTGCCAGCAGCACGCTAGCGGGGTTTGAGACCCAGTACTTC	CASSTLAGFETQYF	14	.	TRBV7-2	TRBJ2-5	TRBD2
TGTGCCAGCAGCTTGGTTACGGGGAGCTCCTATAATTCACCCCTCCACTTT	CASSLVTGSSYNSPLHF	17	.	TRBV5-4	TRBJ1-6	.
TGTGCCAGCAGCCTGAGGACAGGGGGCGGCGGGTCTAATGAAAAACTGTTTTTT	CASSLRTGGGGSNEKLFF	18	.	TRBV14	TRBJ1-4	TRBD1
TGTGCCAGCAGTGAACTCCGGGGGAACACTGAAGCTTTCTTT	CASSELRGNTEAFF	14	.	TRBV6-1	TRBJ1-1	.
TGTGCCAGCAGCTTGGACCCTGGCAGGGGCTATGGCTACACCTTC	CASSLDPGRGYGYTF	15	.	TRBV5-4	TRBJ1-2	.
TGTGCCAGCGGAACCGAGGACACTGGCCCTGGCAATCAGCCCCAGCATTTT	CASGTEDTGPGNQPQHF	17	.	TRBV10-3	TRBJ1-5	.
TGTGCCAGCAGTTTACAGGGGCCGGTCACCGGGGAGCTGTTTTTT	CASSLQGPVTGELFF	15	.	TRBV6-6	TRBJ2-2	TRBD1
TGTGCCTGGAGGCTGCTACGGGGGGTTGGGAATTCACCCCTCCACTTT	CAWRLLRGVGNSPLHF	16	.	TRBV30	TRBJ1-6	.
TGTGCCAGCAGTCAGACCCGGGACAGGGGGTACGAGCAGTACTTC	CASSQTRDRGYEQYF	15	.	TRBV27	TRBJ2-7	TRBD1
TGTGCCAGCAGTCCAGGGGACATATCCTACGAGCAGTACTTC	CASSPGDISYEQYF	14	.	TRBV6-5	TRBJ2-7	.
TGCAGCGTTGAAGGTCCTAGCGGGACCGGGGAGCTGTTTTTT	CSVEGPSGTGELFF	14	.	TRBV29-1	TRBJ2-2	TRBD2
TGTGCCAGCAGCTCACCTACAGACCGATCCTACGAGCAGTACTTC	CASSSPTDRSYEQYF	15	.	TRBV13	TRBJ2-7	.
TGTGCCAGCAGCTTGAGGACAGGATCCTATGGCTACACCTTC	CASSLRTGSYGYTF	14	.	TRBV5-6	TRBJ1-2	TRBD1
TGTGCCAGCAGACCCGACAGGGGCCCGAATCAGCCCCAGCATTTT	CASRPDRGPNQPQHF	15	once	TRBV2	TRBJ1-5	TRBD1
TGTGCCAGCAGCATCCGGGTTCCGAACACTGAAGCTTTCTTT	CASSIRVPNTEAFF	14	few	TRBV7-2	TRBJ1-1	.
TGTGCCAGCAGCGTAGCTCTGGGGGGATCTGGAAACACCATATATTTT	CASSVALGGSGNTIYF	16	.	TRBV9	TRBJ1-3	.
TGTGCCAGTAGTATAGCAGTCTCCTACGAGCAGTACTTC	CASSIAVSYEQYF	13	.	TRBV19	TRBJ2-7	.
TGCGCCAGCAGCCATGGGACTAGCGGGGCCCAAGAGACCCAGTACTTC	CASSHGTSGAQETQYF	16	.	TRBV4-1	TRBJ2-5	TRBD2
TGTGCCAGCAGCTCCGGGACAGATATCTACGAGCAGTACTTC	CASSSGTDIYEQYF	14	.	TRBV11-2	TRBJ2-7	TRBD1
TGTGCCAGCAGCCATACCGGGACAGGGGGGACTGAAGCTTTCTTT	CASSHTGTGGTEAFF	15	.	TRBV3-1/TRBV3-2	TRBJ1-1	TRBD1
TGTGCCAGCAGCCCCCATGCCCTAGTTGAAGCTTTCTTT	CASSPHALVEAFF	13	few	TRBV28	TRBJ1-1	.
TGCGCCAGCAGTTCGGACACAAACACAGATACGCAGTATTTT	CASSSDTNTDTQYF	14	.	TRBV5-1	TRBJ2-3	.
TGTGCCAGCAGCTTAGAGGGACTCCGTAATTCACCCCTCCACTTT	CASSLEGLRNSPLHF	15	.	TRBV7-8	TRBJ1-6	.
TGTGCCAGTAGTACCCGACAGGGCCCGATGAACACTGAAGCTTTCTTT	CASSTRQGPMNTEAFF	16	.	TRBV19	TRBJ1-1	TRBD1
TGTGCCAGCAGCCCCGGGACAGGGCCCGGAAACACCATATATTTT	CASSPGTGPGNTIYF	15	once	TRBV27	TRBJ1-3	TRBD1
TGTGCCAGCAGCCCAAGGCCGGGACAGGTGAGCTCCTACGAGCAGTACTTC	CASSPRPGQVSSYEQYF	17	.	TRBV27	TRBJ2-7	TRBD1
TGTGCCAGCAGCTTAGCCTCCTACTATGGCTACACCTTC	CASSLASYYGYTF	13	once	TRBV13	TRBJ1-2	.
TGCGCCAGCAGCTTGGGACAGCCAAACACTGAAGCTTTCTTT	CASSLGQPNTEAFF	14	.	TRBV5-1	TRBJ1-1	.
TGTGCCAGCTCACCAAAGGAGTTTAGCGAGCAGTACTTC	CASSPKEFSEQYF	13	.	TRBV18	TRBJ2-7	.
TGTGCCAGCAGTAATCCAGGGGGCGGGCAGGACACTGAAGCTTTCTTT	CASSNPGGGQDTEAFF	16	once	TRBV11-2	TRBJ1-1	TRBD1
TGTGCCAGCAGTCCGGCCGGGCCCGCGAGCGGGGACACTGAAGCTTTCTTT	CASSPAGPASGDTEAFF	17	.	TRBV28	TRBJ1-1	.
TGTGCCAGTAGTATCCGGAGGAACACTGAAGCTTTCTTT	CASSIRRNTEAFF	13	many	TRBV19	TRBJ1-1	.
TGTGCCAGCAGCACCAGACAGGGGAGAGACGCTGAAGCTTTCTTT	CASSTRQGRDAEAFF	15	.	TRBV5-4	TRBJ1-1	TRBD1
TGCGCCAGCAGCCCGTCTCAGGCGAACACCGGGGAGCTGTTTTTT	CASSPSQANTGELFF	15	.	TRBV5-1	TRBJ2-2	.
TGCGCCAGCAGATCAGACATTAGCACTGAAGCTTTCTTT	CASRSDISTEAFF	13	.	TRBV10-1	TRBJ1-1	.
TGTGCCAGCAGCGGGGCACCGGGACAGATAATCTACGAGCAGTACTTC	CASSGAPGQIIYEQYF	16	.	TRBV9	TRBJ2-7	TRBD1
TGTGCCAGCAGTCAACTAGCGGGGGCCTCCTACGAGCAGTACTTC	CASSQLAGASYEQYF	15	few	TRBV6-5	TRBJ2-7	TRBD2
TGTGCCAGCAGGCCCTATGGTTCCTATAATTCACCCCTCCACTTT	CASRPYGSYNSPLHF	15	medium-sized	TRBV4-2	TRBJ1-6	.
TGTGCCAGCTCACCACTGGGACTAGCGGGGGCACCAGATACGCAGTATTTT	CASSPLGLAGAPDTQYF	17	.	TRBV18	TRBJ2-3	TRBD2
TGTGCCTGGAGTTCACCAGGCCCCTACGAGCAGTACTTC	CAWSSPGPYEQYF	13	.	TRBV30	TRBJ2-7	.
TGTGCCAGCAGCTTAGGGCAGGGGAATCAGCCCCAGCATTTT	CASSLGQGNQPQHF	14	.	TRBV7-9	TRBJ1-5	.